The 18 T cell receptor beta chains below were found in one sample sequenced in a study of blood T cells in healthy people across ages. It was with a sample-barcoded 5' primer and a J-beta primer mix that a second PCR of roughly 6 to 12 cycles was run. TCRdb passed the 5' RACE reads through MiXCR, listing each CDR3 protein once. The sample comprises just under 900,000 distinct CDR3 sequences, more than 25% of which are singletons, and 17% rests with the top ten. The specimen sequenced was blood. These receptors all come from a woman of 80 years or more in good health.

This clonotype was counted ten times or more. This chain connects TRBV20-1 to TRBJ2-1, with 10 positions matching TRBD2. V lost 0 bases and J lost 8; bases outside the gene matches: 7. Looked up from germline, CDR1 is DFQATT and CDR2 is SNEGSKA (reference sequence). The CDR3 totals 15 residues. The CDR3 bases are TGCAGTGCTAGAGATATGGAGCGGGGGGGCTATGAGCAGTTCTTC. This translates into CSARDMERGGYEQFF.

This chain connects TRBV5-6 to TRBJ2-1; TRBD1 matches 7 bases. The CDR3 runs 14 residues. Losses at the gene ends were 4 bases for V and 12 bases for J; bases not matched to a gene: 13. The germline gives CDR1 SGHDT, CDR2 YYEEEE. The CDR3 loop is CASSRLIGTEGQFF. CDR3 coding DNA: TGTGCCAGCAGCCGTTTAATTGGGACAGAGGGGCAGTTCTTC.

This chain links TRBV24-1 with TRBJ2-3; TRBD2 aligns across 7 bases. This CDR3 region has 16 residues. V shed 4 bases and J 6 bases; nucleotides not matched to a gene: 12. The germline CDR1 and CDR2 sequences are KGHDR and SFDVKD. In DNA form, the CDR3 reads TGTGCCACCAGTGACCTGGGGGGGAGGACTAGGGATACGCAGTATTTT. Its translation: CATSDLGGRTRDTQYF.

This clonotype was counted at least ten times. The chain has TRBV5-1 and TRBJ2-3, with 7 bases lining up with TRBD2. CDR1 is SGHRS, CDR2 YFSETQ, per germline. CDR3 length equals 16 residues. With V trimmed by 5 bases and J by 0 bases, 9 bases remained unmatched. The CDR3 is CASRVPRGGSTDTQYF. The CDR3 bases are TGCGCCAGCAGGGTACCGCGCGGGGGAAGCACAGATACGCAGTATTTT.

In DNA, the CDR3 is TGTGCCACACACCAGGGGACAGATTATGGCTACACCTTC. Encoded protein: CATHQGTDYGYTF. This chain connects TRBV7-9 to TRBJ1-2; 7 bases are shared with TRBD1. The CDR3 loop spans 13 amino acids. Trimming removed 10 bases from V and 5 bases from J; junction bases left unmatched: 10. Looked up from germline, CDR1 is SEHNR and CDR2 is FQNEAQ (reference sequence).

CDR3 sequence reads: CASRGDRNRELFF. The CDR3 DNA sequence: TGTGCCAGCAGGGGGGACCGTAACCGGGAGCTGTTTTTT. V and J are TRBV6-1 and TRBJ2-2; D might be TRBD1 or TRBD2, each matching 5 bases. Germline V gives CDR1 MNHNS, CDR2 SASEGT. Trimming left V 6 bases short and J 9 bases short, with 14 bases between. This CDR3 is built from 13 residues.

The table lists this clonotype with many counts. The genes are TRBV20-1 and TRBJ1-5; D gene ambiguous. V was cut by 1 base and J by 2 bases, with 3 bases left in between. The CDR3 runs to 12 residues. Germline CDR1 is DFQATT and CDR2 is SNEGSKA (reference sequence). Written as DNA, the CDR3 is TGCAGTGCTAGAGGGGGCAATCAGCCCCAGCATTTT. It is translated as CSARGGNQPQHF.

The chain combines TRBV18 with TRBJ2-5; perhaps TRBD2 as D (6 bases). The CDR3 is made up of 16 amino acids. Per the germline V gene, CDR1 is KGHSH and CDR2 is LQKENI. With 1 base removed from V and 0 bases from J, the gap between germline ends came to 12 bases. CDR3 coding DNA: TGTGCCAGCTCACCACAGGATAGCGGCTACCAAGAGACCCAGTACTTC. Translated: CASSPQDSGYQETQYF.

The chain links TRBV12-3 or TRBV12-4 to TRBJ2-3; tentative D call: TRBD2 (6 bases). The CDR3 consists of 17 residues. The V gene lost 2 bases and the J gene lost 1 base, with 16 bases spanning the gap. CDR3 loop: CASSLPHGGGGTDTQYF. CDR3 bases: TGTGCCAGCAGTTTACCCCATGGCGGCGGGGGCACAGATACGCAGTATTTT.

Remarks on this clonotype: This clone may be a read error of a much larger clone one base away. The CDR3 nucleotides read TGCAGCGTTGACGGGTCCCAAGAGACCCAGTTCTTC. Its protein is CSVDGSQETQFF. This chain links TRBV29-1 with TRBJ2-5; D uncertain. The better agreement between TRBJ2-1 and the DNA end casts doubt on the J call. Germline loops: CDR1 SQVTM, CDR2 ANQGSEA. The CDR3 has 12 residues.

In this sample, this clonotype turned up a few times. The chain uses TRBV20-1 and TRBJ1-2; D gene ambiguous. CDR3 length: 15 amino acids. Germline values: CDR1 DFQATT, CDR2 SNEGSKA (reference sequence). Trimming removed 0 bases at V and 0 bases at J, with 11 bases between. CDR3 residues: CSARDHRSPNYGYTF. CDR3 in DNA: TGCAGTGCTAGAGATCATCGGAGCCCTAACTATGGCTACACCTTC.

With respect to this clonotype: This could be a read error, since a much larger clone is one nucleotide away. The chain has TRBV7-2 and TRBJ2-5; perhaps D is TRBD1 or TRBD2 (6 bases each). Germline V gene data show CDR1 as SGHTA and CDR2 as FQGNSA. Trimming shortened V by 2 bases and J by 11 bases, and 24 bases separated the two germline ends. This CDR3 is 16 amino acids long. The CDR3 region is CASSLSGDLTYNEQYF. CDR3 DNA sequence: TGTGCCAGCAGCTTATCAGGGGACTTAACTTACAATGAGCAGTACTTC. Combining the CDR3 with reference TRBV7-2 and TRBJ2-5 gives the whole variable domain GAGVSQSPSNKVTEKGKDVELRCDPISGHTALYWYRQSLGQGLEFLIYFQGNSAPDKSGLPSDRFSAERTGGSVSTLTIQRTQQEDSAVYLCASSLSGDLTYNEQYFGPGTRLLVL.

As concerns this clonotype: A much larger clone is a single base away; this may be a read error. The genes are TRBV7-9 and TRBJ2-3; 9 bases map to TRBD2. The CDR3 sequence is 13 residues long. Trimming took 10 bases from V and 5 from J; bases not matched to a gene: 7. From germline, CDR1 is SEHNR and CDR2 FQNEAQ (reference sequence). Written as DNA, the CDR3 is TGTGCCAACAAGAGCGGGGGGATAGATACGCAGTATTTT. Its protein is CANKSGGIDTQYF.

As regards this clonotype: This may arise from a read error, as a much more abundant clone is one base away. The CDR3 protein is CASSLTSVWGDNEQYF. DNA for the CDR3: TGCGCCAGCAGCTTGACTAGCGTATGGGGGGACAATGAGCAGTACTTC. The chain uses TRBV5-1 and TRBJ2-7; tentative D call: TRBD2 (7 bases). The CDR3 length is 16 residues. Trimming stripped 1 base from V and 7 bases from J, with 21 bases between. Germline CDR1 SGHRS, CDR2 YFSETQ.

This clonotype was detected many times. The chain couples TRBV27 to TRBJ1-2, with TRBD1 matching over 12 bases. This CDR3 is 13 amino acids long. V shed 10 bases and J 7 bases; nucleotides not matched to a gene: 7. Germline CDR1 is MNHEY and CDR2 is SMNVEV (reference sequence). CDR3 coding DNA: TGTGCCACCACCGGGACAGGGGGCTCTGGCTACACCTTC. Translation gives CATTGTGGSGYTF.

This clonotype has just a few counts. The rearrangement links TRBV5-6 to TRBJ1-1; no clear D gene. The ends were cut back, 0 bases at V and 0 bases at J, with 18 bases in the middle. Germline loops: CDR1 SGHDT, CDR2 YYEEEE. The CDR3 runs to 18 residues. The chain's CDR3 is CASSLVLPRRGMNTEAFF. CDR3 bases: TGTGCCAGCAGCTTGGTTTTGCCGAGGAGAGGGATGAACACTGAAGCTTTCTTT.

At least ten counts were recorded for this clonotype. The CDR3 nucleotides are TGTGCCAGCAGCTTAAAACTTGGTACGCAGTATTTT. It yields the protein CASSLKLGTQYF. This chain connects TRBV7-2 to TRBJ2-3; D remains ambiguous. V was shortened by 2 bases and J by 8 bases, with 8 bases between the two germline ends. The length of the CDR3 is 12 residues. The V gene's germline CDR1 is SGHTA and CDR2 FQGNSA.

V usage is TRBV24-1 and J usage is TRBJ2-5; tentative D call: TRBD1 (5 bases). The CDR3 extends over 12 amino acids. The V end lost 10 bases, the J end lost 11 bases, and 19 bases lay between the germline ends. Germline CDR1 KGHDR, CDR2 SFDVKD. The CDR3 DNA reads TGTGCCACACAGGAAGGGTACAATGAGCAGTACTTC. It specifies CATQEGYNEQYF.